The clone carrying this TCR beta chain showed up just a few times. Its antigen is not identified. This CDR3 contains 15 residues. V shed 0 bases, J shed 3 bases, and the junction held 8 bases outside the gene matches. Looked up from germline, CDR1 is DFQATT and CDR2 is SNEGSKA (reference sequence). The data were taken from a study of post-analysis software for immune sequencing data. Study as a whole: Included courses were relapsing-remitting and secondary progressive multiple sclerosis; progressive-relapsing multiple sclerosis was also included. General observations from the study: Strong co-clustering by F measure was seen for same-batch samples. Roughly five TRBV segments were more frequent in patients than controls; TRBV5-6, TRBV5-1 and TRBV20-1 belonged to this group. Controls significantly exceeded multiple sclerosis patients in normalized Chao1 diversity.

Unique molecular identifiers had been added to the TCR beta cDNA libraries. T cells numbering roughly 1 to 10 million yielded roughly 0.5 million cDNA molecules. TCRdb called the PCR reads again in MiXCR, with one record for every CDR3 protein. The table has hundreds of thousands of distinct CDR3 sequences, 53% seen once; the top ten hold approximately 4.4%. The gene calls are TRBV20-1 and TRBJ2-7; 7 bases are a match to TRBD1. The origin of this receptor is a girl aged 10 to 17 with multiple sclerosis. Sequencing was done on a sample of blood. CDR3 DNA sequence: TGCAGTGCTAGAGACCCCGGGCAGGGGGACTACGAGCAGTACTTC. Protein sequence: CSARDPGQGDYEQYF.